Listed below are T cell receptor beta chains from one sample, sequenced in a study of T cell repertoires in cytomegalovirus infection. TCRdb processed the reads anew with MiXCR; each CDR3 protein has one entry. Here the sample spans just under 550,000 distinct CDR3 sequences, around 27% being singletons. The sample taken for sequencing was PBMCs. Every receptor here comes from a human donor in good health (CMV status not recorded). Some clones in this sample may be carry-over from other donors' samples. Both conserved end residues are part of each CDR3. A D gene is named only where the DNA matches it firmly. The size field is filled for only some rows; it gives once, few, many or a size class.

size	D	V	J	DNA	CDR3
.	.	TRBV7-2	TRBJ2-5	TGTGCCAGCAGCTTAGCGCATGGGCAGGAGACCCAGTACTTC	CASSLAHGQETQYF
.	.	TRBV12-3/TRBV12-4	TRBJ2-3	TGTGCCACCCTAGCGTCTAGCACAGATACGCAGTATTTT	CATLASSTDTQYF
few	TRBD1	TRBV7-2	TRBJ2-5	TGTGCCAGCAGCTTAGGACAGGGGAGGCAGACCCAGTACTTC	CASSLGQGRQTQYF
.	.	TRBV6-5	TRBJ2-1	TGTGCCAGCCACGACTATGAAATTAGCAATGAGCAGTTCTTC	CASHDYEISNEQFF
.	.	TRBV12-3/TRBV12-4	TRBJ2-1	TGTGCCAGCAGTTGGAAGACTATCAGCAATGAGCAGTTCTTC	CASSWKTISNEQFF
many	.	TRBV7-6	TRBJ1-1	TGTGCCAGCAGCTTCACCCCGGCGCACACTGAAGCTTTCTTT	CASSFTPAHTEAFF
.	TRBD1	TRBV6-5	TRBJ1-3	TGTGCCAGCACCGGGACAGAAGGAAACACCATATATTTT	CASTGTEGNTIYF
.	.	TRBV7-3	TRBJ2-3	TGTGCCAGCAGCGGAGGGCCGCAGGATACGCAGTATTTT	CASSGGPQDTQYF
.	.	TRBV12-3/TRBV12-4	TRBJ2-5	TGTGCCAGCAGTCCCCGACAGATCCAAGAGACCCAGTACTTC	CASSPRQIQETQYF
.	TRBD2	TRBV28	TRBJ2-1	TGTGCCAGCTCCCTAGGAGTAGCGGGAAGCAATGAGCAGTTCTTC	CASSLGVAGSNEQFF
.	TRBD2	TRBV10-3	TRBJ2-7	TGTGCCATCAGAGGGACTAGCGGGACCCAACCGAATCACGAGCAGTACTTC	CAIRGTSGTQPNHEQYF
.	.	TRBV5-6	TRBJ2-1	TGTGCCAGCAGCTTTGGAAGGACTCTCACTTACAATGAGCAGTTCTTC	CASSFGRTLTYNEQFF
many	.	TRBV7-6	TRBJ2-2	TGTGCCAGCAGCCCCGAGGGCACCGGGGAGCTGTTTTTT	CASSPEGTGELFF
.	.	TRBV7-2	TRBJ1-4	TGTGCCAGCAGCTTAGTAGAGGCCAATGAAAAACTGTTTTTT	CASSLVEANEKLFF
.	TRBD2	TRBV3-1	TRBJ2-2	TGTGCCAGCTCAGCGGGAGGGGAAACCGGGGAGCTGTTTTTT	CASSAGGETGELFF
few	TRBD1	TRBV14	TRBJ1-1	TGTGCCAGCAGCCACGGACCGGGACAGCTGAACACTGAAGCTTTCTTT	CASSHGPGQLNTEAFF
once	.	TRBV30	TRBJ1-4	TGTGCCTGGAGTCCCGGCCCATCGAGTGAAAAACTGTTTTTT	CAWSPGPSSEKLFF
.	.	TRBV6-2/TRBV6-3	TRBJ2-1	TGTGCCAGCAGCTCCAAATCGGGGCCTAGGCGTAATGAGCAGTTCTTC	CASSSKSGPRRNEQFF
few	.	TRBV5-6	TRBJ2-5	TGTGCCAGCAGCTTGGCGGGGGCCGAAGAGACCCAGTACTTC	CASSLAGAEETQYF
many	TRBD2	TRBV7-2	TRBJ2-7	TGTGCCAGCGGCCTGACTAGCGGAACCTACGAGCAGTACTTC	CASGLTSGTYEQYF
.	.	TRBV7-6	TRBJ2-1	TGTGCCAGCAGCCGTTCGAGAGTTCGCAATGAGCAGTTCTTC	CASSRSRVRNEQFF
.	.	TRBV6-1	TRBJ1-5	TGTGCCAGCAGTGAGATGTATTTGGTCAGGGGAGACAATCAGCCCCAGCATTTT	CASSEMYLVRGDNQPQHF
.	TRBD2	TRBV7-9	TRBJ2-1	TGTGCCAGCAGCGGGGGACTAGCGGGAGAGCGTGAATCCTACAATGAGCAGTTCTTC	CASSGGLAGERESYNEQFF
.	.	TRBV19	TRBJ1-5	TGTGCCAGTGGACTACGACAGGACAATCAGCCCCAGCATTTT	CASGLRQDNQPQHF
many	.	TRBV7-8	TRBJ1-3	TGTGCCAGCAGCCTAGGCGTCGGGGGAAACACCATATATTTT	CASSLGVGGNTIYF
.	.	TRBV2	TRBJ1-1	TGTGCCAGCAGTGAAGAAGGAGACACTGAAGCTTTCTTT	CASSEEGDTEAFF
few	.	TRBV7-2	TRBJ1-6	TGTGCCAGCAGCCGCATCGGCGGGGATAATTCACCCCTCCACTTT	CASSRIGGDNSPLHF
few	TRBD2	TRBV7-6	TRBJ2-2	TGTGCCAGCAGCTTAAAACTACCGGGAGGGCCCACCGGGGAGCTGTTTTTT	CASSLKLPGGPTGELFF
few	.	TRBV5-1	TRBJ2-7	TGCGCCAGCAGCTTGGCCGCGAGTTTGGGGATGTACGAGCAGTACTTC	CASSLAASLGMYEQYF
few	.	TRBV11-2	TRBJ1-1	TGTGCCAGCAGCGTCGGGGGGGGGCCCGCTGAAGCTTTCTTT	CASSVGGGPAEAFF
.	.	TRBV7-3	TRBJ2-3	TGTGCCAGCAGCTTGTTGCAGTTTTCCACCCCAGATACGCAGTATTTT	CASSLLQFSTPDTQYF
.	TRBD2	TRBV4-3	TRBJ2-3	TGCGCCAGCAGCCAAGATCTAGCGGGAGGGCCAGGGGATACGCAGTATTTT	CASSQDLAGGPGDTQYF
.	.	TRBV12-3/TRBV12-4	TRBJ2-1	TGTGCCAGCAGGATCTTGAATGAGCAGTTCTTC	CASRILNEQFF
few	TRBD1	TRBV12-3/TRBV12-4	TRBJ2-1	TGTGCCAGCAGCACCACCTGGGACAGGCTAAATAATGAGCAGTTCTTC	CASSTTWDRLNNEQFF
many	.	TRBV7-2	TRBJ2-2	TGTGCCAGCAGCTTGAGTTTTGGGGACACCGGGGAGCTGTTTTTT	CASSLSFGDTGELFF
few	TRBD1	TRBV7-6	TRBJ1-2	TGTGCCAGCAGCGGACAGGGGGTAGATGGCTACACCTTC	CASSGQGVDGYTF
.	TRBD2	TRBV3-1	TRBJ2-1	TGTGCCAGCAGCGCTACTAGCGGGACCAACTACAATGAGCAGTTCTTC	CASSATSGTNYNEQFF
few	.	TRBV5-1	TRBJ2-1	TGCGCCAGCAGCTTGGTTTTCGGGGGAAGATACAATGAGCAGTTCTTC	CASSLVFGGRYNEQFF
many	TRBD2	TRBV7-2	TRBJ2-5	TGTGCCAGCAGCTTAACACAACTAGCGGGAGTTTCAGAGACCCAGTACTTC	CASSLTQLAGVSETQYF
many	.	TRBV6-6	TRBJ2-2	TGTGCCAGCAGTTATGGGGAGTACACCGGGGAGCTGTTTTTT	CASSYGEYTGELFF
.	TRBD1	TRBV5-5	TRBJ1-2	TGTGCCAGCAGCTTGGACAGGGGCTCGGATGGCTACACCTTC	CASSLDRGSDGYTF
few	TRBD2	TRBV6-2/TRBV6-3	TRBJ2-1	TGTGCCAGTGCGACGGGACTAGCGACCCCAGGGCAGTTCTTC	CASATGLATPGQFF
.	TRBD1	TRBV9	TRBJ2-5	TGTGCCAGCAGCGTCCGACAGGGGGAGGAGACCCAGTACTTC	CASSVRQGEETQYF
.	.	TRBV7-6	TRBJ2-2	TGTGCCAGCAGCTTAGCAAGGGGGACCGGGGAGCTGTTTTTT	CASSLARGTGELFF
.	.	TRBV5-1	TRBJ2-5	TGCGCCAGCAGCTTATCCAGTATTGAGACCCAGTACTTC	CASSLSSIETQYF
.	TRBD1	TRBV4-1	TRBJ1-3	TGCGCCAGCAGCCCGGACAGGCCGAACACCATATATTTT	CASSPDRPNTIYF
.	.	TRBV11-2	TRBJ1-1	TGTGCCAGCAGGGGGTTGGTGAACACTGAAGCTTTCTTT	CASRGLVNTEAFF
few	.	TRBV12-3/TRBV12-4	TRBJ2-2	TGTGCCAGTCAGTTTAGCTTTCGGGCTCTCGACACCGGGGAGCTGTTTTTT	CASQFSFRALDTGELFF
.	.	TRBV19	TRBJ1-1	TGTGCCAGTAGTACAGATAAGGCCCGAACCCGACCGGAAGCTTTCTTT	CASSTDKARTRPEAFF
.	TRBD1	TRBV6-5	TRBJ1-1	TGTGCCAGCAGCCTTGGGACAGTTGGCACTGAAGCTTTCTTT	CASSLGTVGTEAFF
few	.	TRBV7-9	TRBJ1-1	TGTGCCAGCAGGAGGGACGACACTGAAGCTTTCTTT	CASRRDDTEAFF
once	TRBD1	TRBV13	TRBJ2-7	TGTGCCAGCAGCCCAGGACAGGGGGCGCTCAAGCAGTACGAGCAGTACTTC	CASSPGQGALKQYEQYF
few	TRBD1	TRBV12-3/TRBV12-4	TRBJ1-2	TGTGCCAGCAGTTCACCGGGACAGGGTTTACATGGCTACACCTTC	CASSSPGQGLHGYTF
few	.	TRBV10-3	TRBJ2-5	TGTGCCATCAGTGGACGACTTGAAGAGACCCAGTACTTC	CAISGRLEETQYF
.	.	TRBV28	TRBJ1-2	TGTGCCAGCAGTTCCGGACAGAGGAACTATGGCTACACCTTC	CASSSGQRNYGYTF
.	.	TRBV12-3/TRBV12-4	TRBJ1-1	TGTGCCAGCAGTTTAGTTGGGGCGAGAAACACTGAAGCTTTCTTT	CASSLVGARNTEAFF
many	.	TRBV7-2	TRBJ2-5	TGTGCCAGCAGCTTGGGGTCCATGCCCCAAGAGACCCAGTACTTC	CASSLGSMPQETQYF
.	TRBD1	TRBV29-1	TRBJ1-2	TGCAGCGTTATAGGGACAGGGGTAAATGGCTACACCTTC	CSVIGTGVNGYTF
.	TRBD2	TRBV6-1	TRBJ2-7	TGTGCCAGCAGTGAAGTCCCGGGGGGGAACGAGCAGTACTTC	CASSEVPGGNEQYF
many	TRBD1	TRBV6-1	TRBJ1-2	TGTGCCAGCAGTCGGGGGACAGGGCGGGACTATGGCTACACCTTC	CASSRGTGRDYGYTF